This T cell receptor (beta chain) was found in a study of control samples from healthy donors and cancer patients. This table comes from immunoSEQ multiplex PCR, and its TCRdb copy is limited to in-frame clones, with some not included. Among 130,000 or so clones listed, roughly nine tenths were seen once. Germline V gives CDR1 SGHAT, CDR2 FQNNGV. The CDR3 runs 14 residues. Trimming shortened V by 3 bases and J by 0 bases, and 9 bases separated the two germline ends. V usage is TRBV11-2 and J usage is TRBJ2-7, with a weak D call TRBD2 (6 bases). The sample comprised blood. This receptor was identified in a man between 18 and 35 years old in good health. CDR3 in amino acids: CASSFGGNSYEQYF. The CDR3, as DNA: TGTGCCAGCAGCTTTGGGGGGAACTCCTACGAGCAGTACTTC.